Listed here are 10 T cell receptor beta chains from one sample, sequenced in a study of blood T cell repertoires in COVID-19 (dated by TCRdb to the early 2020s). Libraries were constructed by the immunoSEQ multiplex PCR assay. The source is immuneACCESS, and TCRdb retained only in-frame sequences with V and J called. Part of the clones is not carried over; for the studies checked, unresolved V genes explain less than half of this, and the remainder is unexplained. Here the sample has hundreds of thousands of clones; around 89% occur a single time. The ten largest clones represent 3% of the sample. The sample taken for sequencing was PBMCs or T cells enriched from blood (not recorded which). These receptors all come from a woman in her 50s who had recovered from COVID-19.

This clone was seen just once. The chain recombines TRBV5-1 with TRBJ1-5; TRBD1 is a possible D gene (5 bases). Germline V lookup: CDR1 SGHRS, CDR2 YFSETQ. This CDR3 contains 15 residues. With 0 bases removed from V and 5 bases from J, the gap between germline ends came to 12 bases. CDR3 sequence (DNA): TGCGCCAGCAGCTTGGGGGCAGGGTCCGATCAGCCCCAGCATTTT. Residues: CASSLGAGSDQPQHF.

This clone was seen more than once but under ten times. The chain is built from TRBV7-9 and TRBJ2-2, with D possibly being TRBD2 (5 bases). Between the trimmed V and J ends, which lost 8 bases and 3 bases, there was a span of 16 bases. This CDR3 contains 15 residues. Germline assignment: CDR1 SEHNR and CDR2 FQNEAQ (reference sequence). For the CDR3, the DNA is TGTGCCAGCCCTCAAGGAGAGGGCTACACCGGGGAGCTGTTTTTT. This sequence encodes CASPQGEGYTGELFF. The complete variable domain, with remaining parts taken from reference TRBV7-9 and TRBJ2-2, reads DTGVSQNPRHKITKRGQNVTFRCDPISEHNRLYWYRQTLGQGPEFLTYFQNEAQLEKSRLLSDRFSAERPKGSFSTLEIQRTEQGDSAMYLCASPQGEGYTGELFFGEGSRLTVL.

The chain combines TRBV10-3 with TRBJ1-5, with a tentative D call TRBD1 (5 bases). Germline assignment: CDR1 ENHRY and CDR2 SYGVKD. The germline V and J ends were trimmed by 1 base and 7 bases, with 8 bases remaining between them. The length of the CDR3 is 13 residues. The CDR3 bases are TGTGCCATCAGTGAGTGGGGCTCCCAGCCCCAGCATTTT. It translates to CAISEWGSQPQHF.

This chain connects TRBV7-2 to TRBJ2-1; tentatively, D is TRBD2 (5 bases). In germline, CDR1 is SGHTA, CDR2 FQGNSA. V gave up 3 bases and J gave up 0 bases, with 6 bases separating them. CDR3 length: 14 residues. The CDR3 coding sequence is TGTGCCAGCAGCTTCGGGAACTCCTACAATGAGCAGTTCTTC. Protein sequence: CASSFGNSYNEQFF.

The chain is built from TRBV19 and TRBJ2-5; 9 positions match TRBD1. The germline CDR1 and CDR2 sequences are LNHDA and SQIVND (reference sequence). This CDR3 has 14 residues. Unmatched junction bases numbered 6, after V lost 5 bases and J lost 5 bases. CDR3 sequence (DNA): TGTGCCAGTAGTCCGGGACAGGGCAGGGAGACCCAGTACTTC. Amino acid sequence: CASSPGQGRETQYF.

In DNA, the CDR3 is TGTGCCAGCAGCTTAATGGGGGGATGGAACACTGAAGCTTTCTTT. Protein sequence: CASSLMGGWNTEAFF. The genes are TRBV7-3 and TRBJ1-1; D is possibly TRBD1 (5 bases). V lost 1 base to trimming and J lost 1 base, with 10 bases between them. Germline CDR1 and CDR2: SGHTA and FQGTGA. This CDR3 spans 15 amino acids.

This clone was recorded once. V usage is TRBV7-3 and J usage is TRBJ1-1; no clear D. CDR1 and CDR2 from the germline V gene are SGHTA and FQGTGA. The germline V and J ends were trimmed by 0 bases and 3 bases, with 5 bases remaining between them. The CDR3 runs to 13 residues. The CDR3 is CASSLTPDTEAFF. CDR3 nucleotide sequence: TGTGCCAGCAGCTTAACCCCAGACACTGAAGCTTTCTTT.

A few counts support this clone. The chain uses TRBV28 and TRBJ1-1, with TRBD1 matching 10 bases. CDR3 length: 14 amino acids. CDR1 MDHEN and CDR2 SYDVKM come from the germline V gene. V shed 1 base, J shed 10 bases, and the junction held 6 bases outside the gene matches. The CDR3 protein is CASSLYGQGGGAFF. For the CDR3, the DNA is TGTGCCAGCAGTTTATACGGACAGGGGGGAGGAGCTTTCTTT.

The chain has TRBV27 and TRBJ2-1; no reliable D call. This CDR3 comprises 15 residues. Germline V gene lookup returns CDR1 MNHEY and CDR2 SMNVEV (reference sequence). V shed 5 bases and J shed 0 bases, with 11 bases lying between them. The CDR3 loop reads CASSIDTSSYNEQFF. CDR3 coding DNA: TGTGCCAGCAGTATAGACACGAGCTCCTACAATGAGCAGTTCTTC.

The chain joins TRBV9 to TRBJ2-1; the match to TRBD1 covers 7 bases. Germline V gene data show CDR1 as SGDLS and CDR2 as YYNGEE. This CDR3 has 17 residues. With V trimmed by 1 base and J by 4 bases, 11 bases remained unmatched. CDR3 residues: CASSVSLGDSDYNEQFF. The CDR3 nucleotides are TGTGCCAGCAGCGTATCTTTAGGGGACAGCGATTACAATGAGCAGTTCTTC.